This T cell receptor beta chain was sequenced for a study of cytomegalovirus exposure and HLA in healthy donors. Study findings and constraints: On later analysis, the bulk of CMV-associated TCR beta chains appeared to be HLA-restricted. Across HLA loci, a later analysis found differing TCR association rates, with DRB1 most and HLA-C fewest. In an earlier analysis, in some 500 donors, most V segments appeared productive either ~90% or ~30% of the time. It was about 180 TCR beta chains that were listed as cytomegalovirus-associated.

Primers included in the PCR were 60 Vbeta and 13 Jbeta primers. This table comes from immunoSEQ multiplex PCR, and its TCRdb copy is limited to in-frame clones, with some not included. This table holds under 200,000 clones, roughly 77% found once. CDR3 length: 14 amino acids. Germline CDR1 and CDR2: SGHAT and FQNNGV. With 2 bases removed from V and 1 base from J, the gap between germline ends came to 7 bases. Notes on this clone: What it binds is unknown.

Source material: PBMCs. The chain carries TRBV11-2 and TRBJ2-3, with D possibly matching TRBD1 (6 bases). This clonotype was sampled from a woman in her forties or fifties in good health and CMV-seropositive. This CDR3 reads CASSLQGRTDTQYF. CDR3 in DNA: TGTGCCAGCAGCTTACAGGGGCGCACAGATACGCAGTATTTT.